This TCR beta chain was sequenced for a study of breast tumors, draining lymph nodes, adjacent tissues. This clonotype was detected ten times or more. The antigen is not known. The study's findings and limits: Tumors had less TCR diversity than lymph nodes, more than nontumor tissue. That most tumor T cells come from lymph nodes remained unproven. The data were judged consistent with most tumor T cells coming from lymph node and expanding in tumor.

TCRdb used MiXCR to reprocess the multiplex PCR reads, holding one entry per CDR3 protein. The table lists some 100,000 distinct CDR3 sequences, approximately 22% of them singletons. V was pared by 4 bases and J by 1 base, with 18 bases between. This CDR3 has 17 residues. Germline V CDR1 and CDR2: SGHDT, YYEEEE. Breast cancer patients provided tissue from their axillary draining lymph nodes. The TCR was taken from a female donor with breast cancer. Some clones in this sample may be carry-over from other donors' samples. The sequencing sample was made of axillary lymph node tissue. The chain joins TRBV5-6 to TRBJ2-1; D is perhaps TRBD1 or TRBD2 (5 bases each). CDR3 sequence reads: CASSRPQGARSYNEQFF. CDR3 coding DNA: TGTGCCAGCAGCAGACCCCAGGGAGCACGTTCCTACAATGAGCAGTTCTTC.